The 2 T cell receptor beta chains below come from one sample, sequenced in a study of cytomegalovirus exposure and HLA in healthy donors. The primer mix had 60 Vbeta and 13 Jbeta primers. Sequenced by immunoSEQ multiplex PCR; TCRdb stores in-frame clones only, minus some. This table has about 82,000 clones, around 77% appearing once. Sequences were obtained from PBMCs. Source of these receptors: a man in his forties or fifties in good health and CMV-seronegative.

V is TRBV5-1 and J is TRBJ2-5, with TRBD2 matching 12 bases. Gene TRBJ2-7 matches the end of the DNA better, so the J call may be wrong. There are 14 residues in the CDR3. The germline gives CDR1 SGHRS, CDR2 YFSETQ. The CDR3 nucleotides read TGCGCCAGCAGCCCGGGACTAGCGGGTTTCGAGCAGTACTTC. The encoded protein is CASSPGLAGFEQYF.

V usage is TRBV18 and J usage is TRBJ1-4, with 12 bases aligning to TRBD1. The germline V gene has CDR1 KGHSH and CDR2 LQKENI. The CDR3 totals 16 residues. The ends lost 2 bases at V and 4 bases at J; junction bases unmatched: 2. The CDR3 region has the DNA TGTGCCAGCTCACCAGGGACAGGGGGCATTAATGAAAAACTGTTTTTT. This sequence encodes CASSPGTGGINEKLFF. The whole variable domain, remainder taken from reference TRBV18 and TRBJ1-4, is NAGVMQNPRHLVRRRGQEARLRCSPMKGHSHVYWYRQLPEEGLKFMVYLQKENIIDESGMPKERFSAEFPKEGPSILRIQQVVRGDSAAYFCASSPGTGGINEKLFFGSGTQLSVL.